This T cell receptor beta chain was documented in a study of blood T cell repertoires in COVID-19. The table came from immunoSEQ multiplex PCR; TCRdb's copy has only in-frame clones and leaves some out. The table has around 300,000 clones, 85% seen once; the top ten hold 2% to 3%. The ends were cut back, 6 bases at V and 0 bases at J, with 10 bases in the middle. CDR1 LGHNT and CDR2 FRNRAP come from the germline V gene. This CDR3 is built from 14 residues. The receptor comes from a woman aged 50 to 60 who had recovered from COVID-19. The chain carries TRBV12-5 and TRBJ2-3; D is unclear. The sequencing input was PBMCs or T cells enriched from blood (not recorded which). The CDR3 region has the DNA TGTGCTAGTGGGGCCCCATCTAGCACAGATACGCAGTATTTT. The encoded protein is CASGAPSSTDTQYF.